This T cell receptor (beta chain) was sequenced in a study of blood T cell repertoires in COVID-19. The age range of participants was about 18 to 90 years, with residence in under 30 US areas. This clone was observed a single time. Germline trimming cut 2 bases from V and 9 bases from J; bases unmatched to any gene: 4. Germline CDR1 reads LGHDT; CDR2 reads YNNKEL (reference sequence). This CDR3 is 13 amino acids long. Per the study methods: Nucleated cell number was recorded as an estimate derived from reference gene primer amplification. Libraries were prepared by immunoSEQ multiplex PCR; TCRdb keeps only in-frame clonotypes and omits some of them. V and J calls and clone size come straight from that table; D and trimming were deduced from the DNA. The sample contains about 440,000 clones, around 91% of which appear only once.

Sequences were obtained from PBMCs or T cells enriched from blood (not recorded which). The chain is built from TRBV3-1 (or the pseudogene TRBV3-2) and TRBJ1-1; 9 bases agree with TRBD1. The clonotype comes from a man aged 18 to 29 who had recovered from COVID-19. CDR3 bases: TGTGCCAGCAGCCAACCAACAGGGGGCAAAGCTTTCTTT. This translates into CASSQPTGGKAFF.